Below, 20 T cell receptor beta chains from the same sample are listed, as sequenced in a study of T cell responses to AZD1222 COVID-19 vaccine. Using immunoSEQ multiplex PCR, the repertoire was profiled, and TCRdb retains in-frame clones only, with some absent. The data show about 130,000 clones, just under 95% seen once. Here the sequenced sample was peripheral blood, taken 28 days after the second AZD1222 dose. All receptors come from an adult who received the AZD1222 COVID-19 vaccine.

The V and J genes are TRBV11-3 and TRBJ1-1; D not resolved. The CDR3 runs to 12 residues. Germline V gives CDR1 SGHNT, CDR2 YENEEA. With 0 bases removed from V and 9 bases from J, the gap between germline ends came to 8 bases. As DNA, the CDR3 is TGTGCCAGCAGCTTAGATCCGGACCAAGCTTTCTTT. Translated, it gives CASSLDPDQAFF.

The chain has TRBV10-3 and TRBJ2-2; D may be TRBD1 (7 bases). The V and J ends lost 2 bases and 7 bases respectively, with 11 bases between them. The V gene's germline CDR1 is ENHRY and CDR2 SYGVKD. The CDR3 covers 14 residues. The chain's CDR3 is CAISEQGEVGELFF. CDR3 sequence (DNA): TGTGCCATCAGTGAGCAGGGGGAGGTCGGGGAGCTGTTTTTT.

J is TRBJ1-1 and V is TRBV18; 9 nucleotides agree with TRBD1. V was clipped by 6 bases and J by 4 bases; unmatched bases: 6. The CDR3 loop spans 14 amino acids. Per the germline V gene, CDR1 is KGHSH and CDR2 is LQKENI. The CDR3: CASSQETGGTEAFF. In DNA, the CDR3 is TGTGCCAGCTCCCAGGAGACAGGGGGCACTGAAGCTTTCTTT.

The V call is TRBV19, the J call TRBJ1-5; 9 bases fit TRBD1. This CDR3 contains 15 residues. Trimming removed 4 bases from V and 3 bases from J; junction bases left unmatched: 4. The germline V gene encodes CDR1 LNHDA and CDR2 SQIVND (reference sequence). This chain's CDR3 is CASSKGQGPNQPQHF. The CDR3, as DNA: TGTGCCAGTAGTAAGGGACAGGGACCCAATCAGCCCCAGCATTTT.

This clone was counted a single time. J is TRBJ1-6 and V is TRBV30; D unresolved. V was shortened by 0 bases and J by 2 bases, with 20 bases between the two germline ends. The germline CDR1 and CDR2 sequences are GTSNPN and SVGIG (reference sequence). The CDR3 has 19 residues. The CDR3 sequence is CAWSVDQLLGTPYNSPLHF. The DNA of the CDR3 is TGTGCCTGGAGTGTAGATCAACTCCTCGGAACTCCCTATAATTCACCCCTCCACTTT.

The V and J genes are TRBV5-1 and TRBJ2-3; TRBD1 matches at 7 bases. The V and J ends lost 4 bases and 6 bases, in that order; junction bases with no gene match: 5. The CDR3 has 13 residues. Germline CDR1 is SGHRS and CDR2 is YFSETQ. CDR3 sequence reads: CASSETGTDTQYF. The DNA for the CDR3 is TGCGCCAGCAGCGAGACAGGGACCGATACGCAGTATTTT.

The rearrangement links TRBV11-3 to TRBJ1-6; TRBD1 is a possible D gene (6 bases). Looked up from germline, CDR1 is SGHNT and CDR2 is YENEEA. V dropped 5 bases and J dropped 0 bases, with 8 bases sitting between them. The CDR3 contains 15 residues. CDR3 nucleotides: TGTGCCAGCAGCGAGGACAGCTCCTATAATTCACCCCTCCACTTT. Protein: CASSEDSSYNSPLHF.

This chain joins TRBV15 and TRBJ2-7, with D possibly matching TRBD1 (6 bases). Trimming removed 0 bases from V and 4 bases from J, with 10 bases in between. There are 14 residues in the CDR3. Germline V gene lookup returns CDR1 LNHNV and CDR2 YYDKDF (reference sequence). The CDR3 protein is CATSRDYQGYEQYF. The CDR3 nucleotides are TGTGCCACCAGCAGAGATTACCAGGGGTACGAGCAGTACTTC.

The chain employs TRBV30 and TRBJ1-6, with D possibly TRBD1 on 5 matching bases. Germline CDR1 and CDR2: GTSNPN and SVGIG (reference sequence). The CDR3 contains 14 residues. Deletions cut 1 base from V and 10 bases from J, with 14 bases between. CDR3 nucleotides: TGTGCCTGGAGTGGAAAAGGGGCACGATCACCCCTCCACTTT. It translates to CAWSGKGARSPLHF.

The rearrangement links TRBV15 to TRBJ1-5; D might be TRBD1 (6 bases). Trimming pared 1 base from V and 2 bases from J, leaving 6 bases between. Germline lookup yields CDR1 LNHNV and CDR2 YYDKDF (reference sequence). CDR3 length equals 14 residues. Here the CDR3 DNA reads TGTGCCACCAGCAGAGGGGGGCGCAATCAGCCCCAGCATTTT. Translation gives CATSRGGRNQPQHF.

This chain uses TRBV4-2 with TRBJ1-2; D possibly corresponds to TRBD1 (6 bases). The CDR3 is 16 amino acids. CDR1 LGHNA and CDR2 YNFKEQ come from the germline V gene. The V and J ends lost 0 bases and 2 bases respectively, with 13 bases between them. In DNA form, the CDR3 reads TGTGCCAGCAGCCAAGATGACGACAGGATCAACTATGGCTACACCTTC. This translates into CASSQDDDRINYGYTF.

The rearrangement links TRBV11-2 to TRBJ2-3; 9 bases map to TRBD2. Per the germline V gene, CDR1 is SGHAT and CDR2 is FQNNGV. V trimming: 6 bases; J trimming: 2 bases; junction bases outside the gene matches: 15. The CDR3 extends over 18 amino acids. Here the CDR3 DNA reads TGTGCCAGCAGACGACTAGCGGCGTCACATAGGGTCACAGATACGCAGTATTTT. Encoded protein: CASRRLAASHRVTDTQYF.

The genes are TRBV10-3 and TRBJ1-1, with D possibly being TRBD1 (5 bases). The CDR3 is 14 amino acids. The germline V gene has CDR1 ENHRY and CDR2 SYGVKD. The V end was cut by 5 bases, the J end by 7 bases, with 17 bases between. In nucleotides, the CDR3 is TGTGCCATCAGTATGATCAACGGGGGTAATGAAGCTTTCTTT. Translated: CAISMINGGNEAFF.

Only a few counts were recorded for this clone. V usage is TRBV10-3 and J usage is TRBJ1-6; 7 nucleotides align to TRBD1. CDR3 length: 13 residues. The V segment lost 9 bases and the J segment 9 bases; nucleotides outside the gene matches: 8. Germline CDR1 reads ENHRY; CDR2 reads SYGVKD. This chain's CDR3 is CAIRPGQTSPLHF. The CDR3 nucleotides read TGTGCCATAAGACCGGGACAGACTTCACCCCTCCACTTT.

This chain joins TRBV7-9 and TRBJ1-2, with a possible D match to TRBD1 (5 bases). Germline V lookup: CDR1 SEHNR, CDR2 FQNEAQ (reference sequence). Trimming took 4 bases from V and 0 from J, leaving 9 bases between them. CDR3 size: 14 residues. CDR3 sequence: CASSSDISNYGYTF. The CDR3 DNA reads TGTGCCAGCAGCTCGGACATATCTAACTATGGCTACACCTTC.

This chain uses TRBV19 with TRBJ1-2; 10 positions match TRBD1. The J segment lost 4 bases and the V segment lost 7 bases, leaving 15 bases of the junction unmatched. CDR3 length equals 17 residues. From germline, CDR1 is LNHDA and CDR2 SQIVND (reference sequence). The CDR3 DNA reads TGTGCCAGTAACCCGGGACAGGGGTCTCAAAATCTCTATGGCTACACCTTC. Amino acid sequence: CASNPGQGSQNLYGYTF.

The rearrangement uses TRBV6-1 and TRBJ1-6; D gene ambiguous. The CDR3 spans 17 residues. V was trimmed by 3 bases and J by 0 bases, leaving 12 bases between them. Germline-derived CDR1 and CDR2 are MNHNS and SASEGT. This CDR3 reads CASSDRPLVSYNSPLHF. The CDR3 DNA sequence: TGTGCCAGCAGTGATAGGCCCTTGGTCTCCTATAATTCACCCCTCCACTTT.

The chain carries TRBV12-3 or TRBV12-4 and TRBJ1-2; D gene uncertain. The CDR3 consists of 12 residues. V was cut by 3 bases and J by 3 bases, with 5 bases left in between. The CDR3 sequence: CASSFGDYGYTF. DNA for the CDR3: TGTGCCAGCAGTTTCGGGGACTATGGCTACACCTTC.

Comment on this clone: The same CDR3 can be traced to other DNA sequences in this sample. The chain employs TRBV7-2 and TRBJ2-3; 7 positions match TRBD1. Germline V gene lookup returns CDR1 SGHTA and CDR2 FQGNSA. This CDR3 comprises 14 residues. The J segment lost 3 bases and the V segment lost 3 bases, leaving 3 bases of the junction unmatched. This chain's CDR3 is CASSLAGGTDTQYF. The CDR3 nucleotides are TGTGCCAGCAGCTTGGCAGGGGGAACAGATACGCAGTATTTT.

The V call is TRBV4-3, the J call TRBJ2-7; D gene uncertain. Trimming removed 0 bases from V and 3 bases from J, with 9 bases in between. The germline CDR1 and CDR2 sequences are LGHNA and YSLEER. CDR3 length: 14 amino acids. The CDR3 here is CASSQDSTFYEQYF. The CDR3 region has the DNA TGCGCCAGCAGCCAAGACAGTACCTTCTACGAGCAGTACTTC.